This T cell receptor (beta chain) appears in the sequencing data of a study of T-cell reconstitution after alpha-beta-depleted transplantation in children. Researchers prepared the TCRbeta library using unique molecular identifiers, the study reports. From the PCR reads, TCRdb called clonotypes with MiXCR, one entry per CDR3 protein. The sample has hundreds of thousands of distinct CDR3 sequences, 12% seen once. CDR1 and CDR2 from the germline V gene are LGHNA and YSLEER. The CDR3 has 15 amino acids. Deletions cut 5 bases from V and 7 bases from J, with 15 bases between. This clonotype showed up just a few times.

The rearrangement links TRBV4-3 to TRBJ1-6; D is possibly TRBD1 (6 bases). The receptor was isolated from a human donor who donated a stem cell graft to a child with combined immunodeficiency. The input for sequencing was PBMCs from the stem cell graft donor, taken from the stem cell graft. The chain's CDR3 is CASSEVPGANSPLHF. CDR3 DNA: TGCGCCAGCAGCGAAGTCCCAGGGGCAAATTCACCCCTCCACTTT.